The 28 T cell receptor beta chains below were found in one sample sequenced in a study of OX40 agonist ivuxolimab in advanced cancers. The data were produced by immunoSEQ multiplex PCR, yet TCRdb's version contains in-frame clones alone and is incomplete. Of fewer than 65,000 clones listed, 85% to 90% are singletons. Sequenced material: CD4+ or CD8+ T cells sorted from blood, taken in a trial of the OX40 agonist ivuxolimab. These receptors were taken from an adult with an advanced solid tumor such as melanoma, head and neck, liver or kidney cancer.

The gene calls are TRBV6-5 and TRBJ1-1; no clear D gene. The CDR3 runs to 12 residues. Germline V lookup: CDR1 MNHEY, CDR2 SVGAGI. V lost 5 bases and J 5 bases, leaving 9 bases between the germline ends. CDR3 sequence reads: CASSHVGTEAFF. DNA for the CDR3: TGTGCCAGCAGTCACGTGGGGACTGAAGCTTTCTTT.

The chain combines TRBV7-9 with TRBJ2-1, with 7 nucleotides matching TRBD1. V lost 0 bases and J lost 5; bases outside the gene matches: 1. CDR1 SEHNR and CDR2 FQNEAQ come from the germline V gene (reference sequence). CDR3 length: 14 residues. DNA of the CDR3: TGTGCCAGCAGCTTAGCGACAGGGAACAATGAGCAGTTCTTC. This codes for CASSLATGNNEQFF.

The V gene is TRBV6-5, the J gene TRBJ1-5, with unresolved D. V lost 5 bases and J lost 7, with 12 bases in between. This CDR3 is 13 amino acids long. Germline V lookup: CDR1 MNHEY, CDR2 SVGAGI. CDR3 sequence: CASSRPAGQPQHF. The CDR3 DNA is TGTGCCAGCAGTCGCCCGGCCGGGCAGCCCCAGCATTTT.

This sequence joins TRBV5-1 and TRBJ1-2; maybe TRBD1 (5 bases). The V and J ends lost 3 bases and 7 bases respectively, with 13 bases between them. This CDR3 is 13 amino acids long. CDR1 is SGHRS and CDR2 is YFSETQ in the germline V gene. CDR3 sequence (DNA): TGCGCCAGCAGCTCCCGTGGGGGATCTGGCTACACCTTC. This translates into CASSSRGGSGYTF.

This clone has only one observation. CDR3 region: CASSPGWDAGYTF. CDR3 coding DNA: TGTGCCAGCAGCCCGGGGTGGGACGCGGGCTACACCTTC. The chain couples TRBV5-4 to TRBJ1-2; D perhaps matches TRBD1 (5 bases). The germline V gene has CDR1 SGHNT and CDR2 YYREEE (reference sequence). The CDR3 sequence is 13 residues long. The ends were cut back, 4 bases at V and 8 bases at J, with 15 bases in the middle.

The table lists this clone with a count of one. CDR3 sequence (DNA): TGTGCCAGCAGTTGGGTCTCGAACACCGGGGAGCTGTTTTTT. Protein: CASSWVSNTGELFF. This rearrangement joins TRBV28 to TRBJ2-2; D unclear. Germline V CDR1 and CDR2: MDHEN, SYDVKM. V was trimmed by 4 bases and J by 0 bases, leaving 6 bases between them. The CDR3 sequence is 14 residues long.

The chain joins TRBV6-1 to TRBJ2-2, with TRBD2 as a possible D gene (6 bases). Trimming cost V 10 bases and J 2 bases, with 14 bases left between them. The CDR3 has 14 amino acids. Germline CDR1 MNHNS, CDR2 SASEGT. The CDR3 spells CATLLAQNTGELFF. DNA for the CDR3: TGTGCCACCCTACTAGCTCAAAACACCGGGGAGCTGTTTTTT.

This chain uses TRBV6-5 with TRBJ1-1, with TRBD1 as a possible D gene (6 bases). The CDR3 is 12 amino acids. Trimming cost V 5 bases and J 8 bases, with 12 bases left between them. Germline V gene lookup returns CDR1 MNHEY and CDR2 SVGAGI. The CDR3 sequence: CASSGDKIEAFF. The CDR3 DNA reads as TGTGCCAGCAGTGGGGACAAGATAGAAGCTTTCTTT.

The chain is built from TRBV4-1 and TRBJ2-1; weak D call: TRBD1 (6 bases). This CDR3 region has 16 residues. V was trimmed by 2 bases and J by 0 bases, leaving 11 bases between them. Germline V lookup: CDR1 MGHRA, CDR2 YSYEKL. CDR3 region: CASSQPTRGSYNEQFF. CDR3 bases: TGCGCCAGCAGCCAACCAACCAGGGGCTCCTACAATGAGCAGTTCTTC.

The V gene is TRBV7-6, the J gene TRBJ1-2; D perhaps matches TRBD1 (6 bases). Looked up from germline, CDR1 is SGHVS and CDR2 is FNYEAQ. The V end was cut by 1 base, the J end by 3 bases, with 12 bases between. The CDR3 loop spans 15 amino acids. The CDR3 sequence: CASSLGGTPDYGYTF. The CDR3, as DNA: TGTGCCAGCAGCTTAGGAGGGACACCAGACTATGGCTACACCTTC.

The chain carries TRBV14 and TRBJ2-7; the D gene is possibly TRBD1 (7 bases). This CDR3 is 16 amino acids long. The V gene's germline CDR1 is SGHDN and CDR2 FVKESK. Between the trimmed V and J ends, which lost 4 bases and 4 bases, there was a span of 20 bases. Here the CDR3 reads CASSLLGPGGRYEQYF. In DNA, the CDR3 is TGTGCCAGCAGCCTACTCGGACCAGGGGGGCGGTACGAGCAGTACTTC.

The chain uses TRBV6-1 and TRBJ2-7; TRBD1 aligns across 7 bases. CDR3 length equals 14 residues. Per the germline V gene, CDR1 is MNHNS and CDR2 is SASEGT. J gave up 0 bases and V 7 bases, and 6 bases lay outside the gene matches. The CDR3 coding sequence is TGTGCCAGCATCGGACAGGCCGTCTCCTACGAGCAGTACTTC. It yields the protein CASIGQAVSYEQYF.

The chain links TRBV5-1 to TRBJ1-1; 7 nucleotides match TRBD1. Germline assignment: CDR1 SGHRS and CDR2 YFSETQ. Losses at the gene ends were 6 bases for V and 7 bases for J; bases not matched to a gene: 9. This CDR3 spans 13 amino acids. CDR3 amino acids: CASMTGRGNEAFF. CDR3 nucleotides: TGCGCCAGCATGACGGGCAGGGGGAATGAAGCTTTCTTT.

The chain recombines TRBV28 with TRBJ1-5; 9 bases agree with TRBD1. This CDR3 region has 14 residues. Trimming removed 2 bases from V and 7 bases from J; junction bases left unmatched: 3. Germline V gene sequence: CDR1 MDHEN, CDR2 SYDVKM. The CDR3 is CASSLTGGWQPQHF. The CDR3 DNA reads TGTGCCAGCAGTTTAACAGGGGGCTGGCAGCCCCAGCATTTT.

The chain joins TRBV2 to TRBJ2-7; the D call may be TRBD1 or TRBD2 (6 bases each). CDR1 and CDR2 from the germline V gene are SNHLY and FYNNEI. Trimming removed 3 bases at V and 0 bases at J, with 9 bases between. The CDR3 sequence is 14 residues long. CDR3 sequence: CASSDGGTSYEQYF. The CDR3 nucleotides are TGTGCCAGCAGTGACGGGGGCACCTCCTACGAGCAGTACTTC.

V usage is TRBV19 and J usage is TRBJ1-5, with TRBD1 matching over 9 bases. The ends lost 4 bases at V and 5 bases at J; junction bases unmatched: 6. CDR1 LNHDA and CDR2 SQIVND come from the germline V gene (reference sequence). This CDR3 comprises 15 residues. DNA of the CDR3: TGTGCCAGTAGTAAAGGACAGGGGTTGCATCAGCCCCAGCATTTT. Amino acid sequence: CASSKGQGLHQPQHF.

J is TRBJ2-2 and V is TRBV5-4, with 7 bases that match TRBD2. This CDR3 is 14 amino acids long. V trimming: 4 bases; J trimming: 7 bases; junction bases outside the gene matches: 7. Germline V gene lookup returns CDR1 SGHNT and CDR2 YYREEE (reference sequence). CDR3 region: CASSSQSGNGELFF. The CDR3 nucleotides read TGTGCCAGCAGCAGCCAAAGCGGGAACGGGGAGCTGTTTTTT.

This CDR3 is CASSLWGGRALYEQYF. The DNA of the CDR3 is TGTGCCAGCAGTTTATGGGGCGGGAGGGCCCTCTACGAGCAGTACTTC. The V and J genes are TRBV27 and TRBJ2-7; TRBD2 aligns across 9 bases. CDR3 length equals 16 residues. The junction had 7 bases not matched to a gene; V was cut back by 1 base and J by 3 bases. Germline V lookup: CDR1 MNHEY, CDR2 SMNVEV (reference sequence).

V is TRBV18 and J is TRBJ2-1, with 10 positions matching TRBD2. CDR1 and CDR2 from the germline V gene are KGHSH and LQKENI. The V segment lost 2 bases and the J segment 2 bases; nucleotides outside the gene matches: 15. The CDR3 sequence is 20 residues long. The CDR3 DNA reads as TGTGCCAGCTCACCAGAGGCTGTACTAGCGGGAAGGGGGCCCTACAATGAGCAGTTCTTC. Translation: CASSPEAVLAGRGPYNEQFF.

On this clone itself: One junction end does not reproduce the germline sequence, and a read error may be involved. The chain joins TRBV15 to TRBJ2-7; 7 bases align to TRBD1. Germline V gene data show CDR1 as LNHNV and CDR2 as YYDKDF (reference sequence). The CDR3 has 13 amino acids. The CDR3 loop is CATSRDRDRGPAF. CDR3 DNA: TGTGCCACCAGCAGAGATAGGGACAGAGGGCCGGCGTTC.

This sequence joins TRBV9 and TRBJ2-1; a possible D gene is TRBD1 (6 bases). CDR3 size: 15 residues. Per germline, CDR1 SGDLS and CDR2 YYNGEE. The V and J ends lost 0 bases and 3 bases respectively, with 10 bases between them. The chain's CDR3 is CASSVVQGFYNEQFF. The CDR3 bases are TGTGCCAGCAGCGTAGTTCAGGGGTTCTACAATGAGCAGTTCTTC.

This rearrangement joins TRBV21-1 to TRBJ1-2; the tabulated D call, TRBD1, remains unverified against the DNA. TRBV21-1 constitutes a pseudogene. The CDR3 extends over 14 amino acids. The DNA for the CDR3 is TGTGCCAGCAGCGCCCTTGAGGGGGCCTATGGCTACACCTTC. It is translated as CASSALEGAYGYTF.

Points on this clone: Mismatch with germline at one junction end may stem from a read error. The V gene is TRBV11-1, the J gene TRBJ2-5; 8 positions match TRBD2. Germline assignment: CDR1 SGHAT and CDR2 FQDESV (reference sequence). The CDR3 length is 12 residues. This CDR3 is CASSLAGETQYF. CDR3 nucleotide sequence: TGTGCCAGCAGCCTAGCGGGAGAGACCCAGTACTTC.

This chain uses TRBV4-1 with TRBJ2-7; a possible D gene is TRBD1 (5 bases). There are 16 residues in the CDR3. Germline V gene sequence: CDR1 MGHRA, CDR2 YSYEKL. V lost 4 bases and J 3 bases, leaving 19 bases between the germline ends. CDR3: CASSRKDQGSYYEQYF. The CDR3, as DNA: TGCGCCAGCAGCCGGAAAGATCAGGGTAGCTACTACGAGCAGTACTTC.

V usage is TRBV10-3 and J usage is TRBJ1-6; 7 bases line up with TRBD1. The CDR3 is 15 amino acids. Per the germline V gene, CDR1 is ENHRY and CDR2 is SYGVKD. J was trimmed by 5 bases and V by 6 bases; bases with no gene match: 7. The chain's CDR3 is CAIRDTGTDNSPLHF. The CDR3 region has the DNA TGTGCCATCAGGGATACCGGGACAGATAATTCACCCCTCCACTTT.

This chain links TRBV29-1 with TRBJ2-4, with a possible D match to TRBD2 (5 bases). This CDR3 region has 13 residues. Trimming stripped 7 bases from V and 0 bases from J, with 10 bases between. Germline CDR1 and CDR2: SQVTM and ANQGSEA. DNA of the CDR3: TGCAGCGCCGAAGGACTAGCCAAAAACATTCAGTACTTC. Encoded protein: CSAEGLAKNIQYF.

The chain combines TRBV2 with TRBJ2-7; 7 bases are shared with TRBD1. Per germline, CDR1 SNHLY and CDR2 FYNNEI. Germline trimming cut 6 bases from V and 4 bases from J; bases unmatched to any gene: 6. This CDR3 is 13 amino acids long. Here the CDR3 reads CASRRDSPYEQYF. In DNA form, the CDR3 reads TGTGCCAGCAGGAGGGACAGCCCATACGAGCAGTACTTC.

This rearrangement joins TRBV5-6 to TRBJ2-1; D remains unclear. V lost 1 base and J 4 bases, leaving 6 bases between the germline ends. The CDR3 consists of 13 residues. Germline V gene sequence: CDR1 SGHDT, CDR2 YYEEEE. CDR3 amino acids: CASSLTEYNEQFF. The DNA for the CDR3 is TGTGCCAGCAGCTTGACGGAGTACAATGAGCAGTTCTTC. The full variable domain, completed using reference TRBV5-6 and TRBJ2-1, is DAGVTQSPTHLIKTRGQQVTLRCSPKSGHDTVSWYQQALGQGPQFIFQYYEEEERQRGNFPDRFSGHQFPNYSSELNVNALLLGDSALYLCASSLTEYNEQFFGPGTRLTVL.